Each of the 26 T cell receptor beta chains below was sequenced from the same sample in a study of blood T cell repertoires in COVID-19. TCRdb keeps only in-frame clones here, not all; method: immunoSEQ multiplex PCR. The repertoire holds about 160,000 clones, with about nine tenths as singletons. The sequenced material came from peripheral blood. The receptor source for this set is a man aged 18 to 30 with acute or convalescent COVID-19.

The chain joins TRBV13 to TRBJ2-1, with TRBD2 matching over 14 bases. The germline V gene encodes CDR1 PRHDT and CDR2 FYEKMQ (reference sequence). This CDR3 has 18 residues. J was trimmed by 3 bases and V by 6 bases; bases with no gene match: 10. The CDR3 protein is CASRYTLGTSGSYNEQFF. CDR3 DNA: TGTGCCAGCAGATATACCCTCGGGACTAGCGGGAGCTACAATGAGCAGTTCTTC.

The chain employs TRBV5-4 and TRBJ1-2; D is uncertain. Germline lookup yields CDR1 SGHNT and CDR2 YYREEE (reference sequence). The ends were cut back, 2 bases at V and 2 bases at J, with 10 bases in the middle. The length of the CDR3 is 14 residues. The CDR3: CASSFSATNYGYTF. The CDR3 DNA sequence: TGTGCCAGCAGCTTTTCAGCGACCAACTATGGCTACACCTTC.

The J gene is TRBJ2-3, the V gene TRBV11-2, with no clear D. Germline V gene lookup returns CDR1 SGHAT and CDR2 FQNNGV. This CDR3 is built from 14 residues. Deletions cut 2 bases from V and 2 bases from J, with 8 bases between. CDR3 DNA: TGTGCCAGCAGCTTAATTACTACCACAGATACGCAGTATTTT. Protein product: CASSLITTTDTQYF. Full variable domain (outside the CDR3, taken from reference TRBV11-2 and TRBJ2-3): EAGVAQSPRYKIIEKRQSVAFWCNPISGHATLYWYQQILGQGPKLLIQFQNNGVVDDSQLPKDRFSAERLKGVDSTLKIQPAKLEDSAVYLCASSLITTTDTQYFGPGTRLTVL.

This chain joins TRBV12-3 or TRBV12-4 and TRBJ1-1, with unresolved D. V was cut by 6 bases and J by 10 bases, with 15 bases left in between. This CDR3 contains 12 residues. CDR3 in DNA: TGTGCCAGCAGCCCCCCGGGGAGACCAGCTTTCTTT. The encoded protein is CASSPPGRPAFF.

This chain connects TRBV5-1 to TRBJ2-1; 10 bases match TRBD2. The CDR3 runs 19 residues. The trim removed 1 base at V and 0 bases at J, leaving 10 bases unmatched. Germline V gene lookup returns CDR1 SGHRS and CDR2 YFSETQ. The CDR3 sequence is CASSLRRTSGPSSYNEQFF. CDR3 in DNA: TGCGCCAGCAGCTTGCGGAGGACTAGCGGCCCAAGCTCCTACAATGAGCAGTTCTTC.

This clone was seen more than once but under ten times. This sequence joins TRBV5-1 and TRBJ2-7, with 7 bases fitting TRBD1. Trimming took 4 bases from V and 4 from J; bases not matched to a gene: 11. This CDR3 spans 15 amino acids. Germline V gives CDR1 SGHRS, CDR2 YFSETQ. The CDR3, as DNA: TGCGCCAGCAGCAGCGGACAGGTTCCGCGGTACGAGCAGTACTTC. This sequence encodes CASSSGQVPRYEQYF. Full variable domain (outside the CDR3, taken from reference TRBV5-1 and TRBJ2-7): KAGVTQTPRYLIKTRGQQVTLSCSPISGHRSVSWYQQTPGQGLQFLFEYFSETQRNKGNFPGRFSGRQFSNSRSEMNVSTLELGDSALYLCASSSGQVPRYEQYFGPGTRLTVT.

V and J are TRBV6-5 and TRBJ2-7; D possibly corresponds to TRBD2 (6 bases). The CDR3 has 13 residues. The ends were cut back, 7 bases at V and 6 bases at J, with 16 bases in the middle. Per the germline V gene, CDR1 is MNHEY and CDR2 is SVGAGI. The CDR3 DNA reads TGTGCCAGCAATACGGGAGTTGGCCGCGAGCAGTACTTC. This translates into CASNTGVGREQYF.

CDR3 nucleotide sequence: TGTGCCACCAGTGGAGGGATGAACACTGAAGCTTTCTTT. Translated: CATSGGMNTEAFF. V is TRBV24-1 and J is TRBJ1-1; D gene ambiguous. Germline CDR1 is KGHDR and CDR2 is SFDVKD. Trimming shortened V by 5 bases and J by 0 bases, and 6 bases separated the two germline ends. The CDR3 is made up of 13 amino acids.

For the CDR3, the DNA is TGCAGCGTTGCGGGGACAGCGAACGAAAACTATGGCTACACCTTC. Translation: CSVAGTANENYGYTF. V and J are TRBV29-1 and TRBJ1-2, with 7 positions matching TRBD1. Germline CDR1 is SQVTM and CDR2 is ANQGSEA. The V and J ends lost 4 bases and 2 bases, in that order; junction bases with no gene match: 10. The CDR3 is 15 amino acids.

The genes are TRBV9 and TRBJ2-2, with D maybe TRBD1 (6 bases). The V end was cut by 3 bases, the J end by 6 bases, with 30 bases between. Germline assignment: CDR1 SGDLS and CDR2 YYNGEE. There are 20 residues in the CDR3. CDR3: CASSAPSGTSLIPGAGELFF. In nucleotides, the CDR3 is TGTGCCAGCAGCGCCCCTTCCGGGACAAGCCTAATCCCAGGGGCCGGGGAGCTGTTTTTT.

This chain connects TRBV6-2 or TRBV6-3 to TRBJ2-5; the match to TRBD1 covers 9 bases. V was pared by 2 bases and J by 1 base, with 2 bases of the junction left unmatched. Germline-derived CDR1 and CDR2 are MNHEY and SVGEGT. CDR3 length equals 15 residues. In nucleotides, the CDR3 is TGTGCCAGCAGTTACCAGACAGGGGGCCAAGAGACCCAGTACTTC. This translates into CASSYQTGGQETQYF.

The chain links TRBV27 to TRBJ2-1; a weak D match, TRBD1 (5 bases). V was shortened by 3 bases and J by 2 bases, with 11 bases between the two germline ends. There are 15 residues in the CDR3. CDR1 is MNHEY and CDR2 is SMNVEV in the germline V gene (reference sequence). The CDR3 spells CASSFGAGPYNEQFF. CDR3 sequence (DNA): TGTGCCAGCAGTTTTGGGGCTGGCCCCTACAATGAGCAGTTCTTC.

The chain recombines TRBV6-5 with TRBJ1-1; 9 bases match TRBD1. The ends lost 6 bases at V and 4 bases at J; junction bases unmatched: 0. CDR3 length: 12 residues. Per the germline V gene, CDR1 is MNHEY and CDR2 is SVGAGI. In nucleotides, the CDR3 is TGTGCCAGCAGGGGACAGGGCACTGAAGCTTTCTTT. This sequence encodes CASRGQGTEAFF.

The rearrangement uses TRBV3-1 (or the pseudogene TRBV3-2) and TRBJ2-7; 9 bases fit TRBD1. V gave up 4 bases and J gave up 4 bases; unmatched junction bases: 8. There are 15 residues in the CDR3. Per germline, CDR1 LGHDT and CDR2 YNNKEL (reference sequence). For the CDR3, the DNA is TGTGCCAGCAGCCGAATACAGGGGGCATTTTACGAGCAGTACTTC. Amino acids: CASSRIQGAFYEQYF.

This chain connects TRBV4-2 to TRBJ2-3; 11 bases match TRBD2. The CDR3 has 16 amino acids. Trimming removed 1 base from V and 0 bases from J; junction bases left unmatched: 0. Germline CDR1 and CDR2: LGHNA and YNFKEQ. The CDR3 sequence: CASSQVAGGSTDTQYF. DNA of the CDR3: TGTGCCAGCAGCCAAGTAGCGGGGGGGAGCACAGATACGCAGTATTTT.

This chain uses TRBV2 with TRBJ1-5; D gene unclear. The germline V gene has CDR1 SNHLY and CDR2 FYNNEI. V was trimmed by 5 bases and J by 7 bases, leaving 15 bases between them. The CDR3 runs 14 residues. CDR3 in DNA: TGTGCCAGCAGTCTCCAAGAGGGAGCCCAGCCCCAGCATTTT. Translated: CASSLQEGAQPQHF. The full variable domain, in which reference TRBV2 and TRBJ1-5 provide the parts outside the CDR3, is EPEVTQTPSHQVTQMGQEVILRCVPISNHLYFYWYRQILGQKVEFLVSFYNNEISEKSEIFDDQFSVERPDGSNFTLKIRSTKLEDSAMYFCASSLQEGAQPQHFGDGTRLSIL.

The genes are TRBV18 and TRBJ1-1; 7 nucleotides match TRBD1. The CDR3 totals 13 residues. The junction had 4 bases not matched to a gene; V was cut back by 8 bases and J by 1 base. Germline CDR1 reads KGHSH; CDR2 reads LQKENI. The CDR3 loop is CASRQGKNTEAFF. CDR3 DNA sequence: TGTGCCAGCCGACAGGGTAAGAACACTGAAGCTTTCTTT.

The sample holds one count of this clone. The genes are TRBV27 and TRBJ1-1; D might be TRBD1 (5 bases). V lost 6 bases, J lost 5 bases, and 16 bases lay in between. CDR1 and CDR2 from the germline V gene are MNHEY and SMNVEV (reference sequence). This CDR3 is 14 amino acids long. The CDR3 DNA reads TGTGCCAGCAGCCGGTTGGGGGGAAGGACTGAAGCTTTCTTT. It translates to CASSRLGGRTEAFF.

Only one count was recorded for this clone. The chain carries TRBV27 and TRBJ1-1; D may be TRBD1 (5 bases). Germline V CDR1 and CDR2: MNHEY, SMNVEV (reference sequence). Deletions cut 6 bases from V and 7 bases from J, with 9 bases between. The CDR3 has 11 amino acids. The CDR3 DNA follows: TGTGCCAGCAGCCTTCAGGGTGAAGCTTTCTTT. Its translation is CASSLQGEAFF.

V is TRBV3-1 (or the pseudogene TRBV3-2) and J is TRBJ1-3; D is ambiguous. Trimming removed 8 bases from V and 0 bases from J, with 20 bases in between. Per germline, CDR1 LGHDT and CDR2 YNNKEL (reference sequence). CDR3 length: 17 amino acids. The CDR3 spells CASARGMGPFSGNTIYF. In DNA form, the CDR3 reads TGTGCCAGCGCCCGGGGTATGGGTCCTTTCTCTGGAAACACCATATATTTT.

This chain joins TRBV9 and TRBJ2-1, with 7 bases fitting TRBD2. Germline lookup yields CDR1 SGDLS and CDR2 YYNGEE. CDR3 size: 14 residues. The trim removed 0 bases at V and 6 bases at J, leaving 3 bases unmatched. CDR3 DNA sequence: TGTGCCAGCAGCGTAGCTTTAGCGGGCAATGAGCAGTTCTTC. It codes for CASSVALAGNEQFF.

The chain carries TRBV6-2 or TRBV6-3 and TRBJ2-7; 7 bases are a match to TRBD1. The CDR3 runs to 14 residues. Germline V gene lookup returns CDR1 MNHEY and CDR2 SVGEGT. V shed 5 bases and J 0 bases; nucleotides not matched to a gene: 4. The CDR3 nucleotides read TGTGCCAGCAGTGACAGGGTGGGCTCCTACGAGCAGTACTTC. This codes for CASSDRVGSYEQYF.

In its sample, this clone was seen once. V gene TRBV6-5 combines with J gene TRBJ2-1; D not resolved. The germline gives CDR1 MNHEY, CDR2 SVGAGI. The CDR3 covers 13 residues. Trimming shortened V by 6 bases and J by 7 bases, and 13 bases separated the two germline ends. The CDR3 DNA follows: TGTGCCAGCAGGACGTCAGGAATTAATGAGCAGTTCTTC. Protein sequence: CASRTSGINEQFF.

In this sample, this clone turned up once. The CDR3 bases are TGTGCCAGCAGCTTAGTAGAAACCGGGACAGCCTATGGCTACACCTTC. Translation gives CASSLVETGTAYGYTF. J is TRBJ1-2 and V is TRBV11-2, with 7 bases lining up with TRBD1. The CDR3 loop spans 16 amino acids. Trimming cost V 1 base and J 4 bases; bases outside gene matches: 9. Germline assignment: CDR1 SGHAT and CDR2 FQNNGV.

This chain uses TRBV3-1 (or the pseudogene TRBV3-2) with TRBJ1-4; 10 positions agree with TRBD1. Germline CDR1 and CDR2: LGHDT and YNNKEL (reference sequence). Trimming cost V 1 base and J 8 bases; bases outside gene matches: 4. CDR3 length equals 15 residues. The DNA for the CDR3 is TGTGCCAGCAGCCAAGCGGGACAGGGGAGCGAAAAACTGTTTTTT. Residues: CASSQAGQGSEKLFF.

CDR3 bases: TGCGCCAGCAGCCAAGTTGAGCTAGGACAGGCTGAAGCTTTCTTT. This sequence encodes CASSQVELGQAEAFF. This chain links TRBV4-1 with TRBJ1-1; the match to TRBD1 covers 7 bases. The germline V gene encodes CDR1 MGHRA and CDR2 YSYEKL. V lost 1 base, J lost 6 bases, and 8 bases stayed unmatched. This CDR3 comprises 15 residues.